This T cell receptor beta chain was sequenced during a study of T cell repertoires in cytomegalovirus infection. Germline values: CDR1 SGHTA, CDR2 FQGTGA. CDR3 length: 16 amino acids. With V trimmed by 1 base and J by 10 bases, 9 bases remained unmatched. This clonotype was detected only a few times. Its antigen is as yet unknown. In TCRdb, the reads were re-called with MiXCR into one record per CDR3 protein. The sample lists approximately 770,000 distinct CDR3 sequences, roughly 29% occurring once. Source: cultured CD8+ T cells from PBMCs, taken from culture after CMV antigen stimulation. This TCR was sampled from a human donor in good health (CMV status not recorded). Some clones in this sample may be carry-over from other donors' samples. The V call is TRBV7-3, the J call TRBJ2-1; 11 nucleotides line up with TRBD2. DNA for the CDR3: TGTGCCAGCAGCTTAAATAGCGGGGGGGCATGGGAGGAGCAGTTCTTC. Protein sequence: CASSLNSGGAWEEQFF.